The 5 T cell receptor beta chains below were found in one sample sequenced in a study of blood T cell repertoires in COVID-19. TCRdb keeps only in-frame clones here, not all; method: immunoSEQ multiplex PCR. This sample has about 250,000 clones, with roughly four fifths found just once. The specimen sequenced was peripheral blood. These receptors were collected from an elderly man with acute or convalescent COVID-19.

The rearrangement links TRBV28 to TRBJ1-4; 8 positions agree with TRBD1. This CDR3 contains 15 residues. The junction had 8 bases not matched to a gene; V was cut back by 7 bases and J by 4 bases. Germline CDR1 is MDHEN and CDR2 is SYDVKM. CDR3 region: CASTAGGRINEKLFF. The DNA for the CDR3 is TGTGCCAGCACGGCAGGGGGCCGTATTAATGAAAAACTGTTTTTT.

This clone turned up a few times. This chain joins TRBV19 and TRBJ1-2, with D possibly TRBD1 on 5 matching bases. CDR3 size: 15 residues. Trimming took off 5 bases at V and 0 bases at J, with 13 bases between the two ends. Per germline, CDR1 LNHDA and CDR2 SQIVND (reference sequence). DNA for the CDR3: TGTGCCAGTAGTCCAACAGGCTTAGCTAACTATGGCTACACCTTC. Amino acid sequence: CASSPTGLANYGYTF.

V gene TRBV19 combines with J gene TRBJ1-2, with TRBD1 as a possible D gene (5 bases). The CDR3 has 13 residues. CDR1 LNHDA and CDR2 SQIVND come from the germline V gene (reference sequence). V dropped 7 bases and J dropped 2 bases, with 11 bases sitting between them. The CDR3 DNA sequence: TGTGCCAGTAAAGACAGCCCGAACTATGGCTACACCTTC. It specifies CASKDSPNYGYTF.

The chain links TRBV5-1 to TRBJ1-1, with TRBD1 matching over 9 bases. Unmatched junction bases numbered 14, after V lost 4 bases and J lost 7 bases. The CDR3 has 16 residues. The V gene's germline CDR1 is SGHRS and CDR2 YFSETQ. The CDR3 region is CASSPLRGQGESEAFF. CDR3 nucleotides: TGCGCCAGCAGCCCACTAAGGGGACAGGGAGAAAGTGAAGCTTTCTTT.

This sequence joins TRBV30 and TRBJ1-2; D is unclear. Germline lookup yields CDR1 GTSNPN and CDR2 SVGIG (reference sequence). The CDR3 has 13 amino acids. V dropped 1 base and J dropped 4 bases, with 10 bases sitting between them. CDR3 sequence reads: CAWSAGGIYGYTF. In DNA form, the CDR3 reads TGTGCCTGGAGTGCGGGAGGGATCTATGGCTACACCTTC. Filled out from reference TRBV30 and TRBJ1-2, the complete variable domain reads SQTIHQWPATLVQPVGSPLSLECTVEGTSNPNLYWYRQAAGRGLQLLFYSVGIGQISSEVPQNLSASRPQDRQFILSSKKLLLSDSGFYLCAWSAGGIYGYTFGSGTRLTVV.